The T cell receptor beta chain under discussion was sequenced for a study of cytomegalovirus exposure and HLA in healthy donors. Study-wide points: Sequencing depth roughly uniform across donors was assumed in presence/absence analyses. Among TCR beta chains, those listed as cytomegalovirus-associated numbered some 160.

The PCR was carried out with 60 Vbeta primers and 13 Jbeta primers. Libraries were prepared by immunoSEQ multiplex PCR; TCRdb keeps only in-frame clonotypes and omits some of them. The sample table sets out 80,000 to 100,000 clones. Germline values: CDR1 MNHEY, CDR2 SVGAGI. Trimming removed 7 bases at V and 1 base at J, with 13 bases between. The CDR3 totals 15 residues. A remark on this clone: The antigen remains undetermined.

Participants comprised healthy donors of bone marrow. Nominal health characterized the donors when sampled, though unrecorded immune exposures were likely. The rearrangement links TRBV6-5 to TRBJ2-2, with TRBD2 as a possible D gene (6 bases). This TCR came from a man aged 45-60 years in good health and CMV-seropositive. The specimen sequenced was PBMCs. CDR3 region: CASTPTSLNTGELFF. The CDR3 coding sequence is TGTGCCAGCACCCCCACTAGCTTGAACACCGGGGAGCTGTTTTTT.